The present entry profiles one T cell receptor beta chain with its context. Its target is not known. The CDR3 has 14 residues. Germline V lookup: CDR1 SGHKS, CDR2 YYEKEE (reference sequence). V was clipped by 5 bases and J by 5 bases, with 16 bases between them. This record comes from a study of T cell responses to AZD1222 COVID-19 vaccine. General study findings and limits: Only after the peak T cell response were repertoires sampled. Females made up more of the donors, who were largely white British, and clonal diversity may have come out too low. Researchers report vaccine-associated CD4 TCRs spanning spike, with dominance at 160-218 and 743-854.

Produced via immunoSEQ multiplex PCR; TCRdb's table is partial and in-frame only. The table has roughly 70,000 clones, about four fifths seen once. The chain recombines TRBV5-5 with TRBJ1-2; D is ambiguous. The receptor was isolated from an adult in good health. Sequencing used peripheral blood, obtained on day 0 of MenACWY control vaccination. The CDR3 nucleotides are TGTGCCAGCAGTTTTGCGGACCAAGGGTATGGCTACACCTTC. Translating it yields CASSFADQGYGYTF.